One sample yielded the 28 T cell receptor beta chains listed below, sequenced in a study of regulatory T cells in long-lasting Graves disease. Noted time point: newly diagnosed GD, antithyroid drugs for less than 3 months. The TCR library was made from RNA extracted from PBMCs. Researchers made TCR beta libraries by using iRepertoire HTBI primers and running Arm-PCR on CDR3 regions. MiXCR, run by TCRdb on the multiplex PCR reads, gives a single entry per CDR3 protein. The sample records about 220,000 distinct CDR3 sequences, approximately 19% being singletons. The sample was also linked to a second study, of T cells in Graves' hyperthyroidism and ophthalmopathy.

Sequenced here: peripheral blood mononuclear cells (PBMCs), sampled at new diagnosis, from a patient treated with antithyroid drugs. These receptors were taken from a woman aged 25 to 39 with Graves disease.

This clonotype appeared many times. This chain uses TRBV11-1 with TRBJ2-2; TRBD2 might be the D (6 bases). The ends were cut back, 7 bases at V and 4 bases at J, with 13 bases in the middle. Germline V gene sequence: CDR1 SGHAT, CDR2 FQDESV (reference sequence). The CDR3 loop spans 14 amino acids. CDR3 region: CASNPEGLTGELFF. CDR3 bases: TGTGCCAGCAATCCGGAGGGCCTCACCGGGGAGCTGTTTTTT.

This clonotype was counted ten times or more. The genes are TRBV12-3 or TRBV12-4 and TRBJ2-3; 7 nucleotides line up with TRBD2. J was trimmed by 8 bases and V by 0 bases; bases with no gene match: 8. This CDR3 spans 15 amino acids. The CDR3, as DNA: TGTGCCAGCAGTTTAGCGGGGGGGGTTCTGGGTACGCAGTATTTT. Encoded protein: CASSLAGGVLGTQYF.

The rearrangement uses TRBV15 and TRBJ1-2; D gene uncertain. Per the germline V gene, CDR1 is LNHNV and CDR2 is YYDKDF (reference sequence). CDR3 length equals 13 residues. Trimming removed 3 bases at V and 4 bases at J, with 9 bases between. The CDR3: CATSRETGYGYTF. The DNA for the CDR3 is TGTGCCACCAGCAGGGAGACGGGCTATGGCTACACCTTC.

This clonotype was seen many times. This rearrangement joins TRBV20-1 to TRBJ1-5; TRBD1 might be the D (6 bases). The germline gives CDR1 DFQATT, CDR2 SNEGSKA (reference sequence). Trimming shortened V by 2 bases and J by 5 bases, and 16 bases separated the two germline ends. The CDR3 sequence is 15 residues long. Here the CDR3 reads CSARPSGHPDQPQHF. The DNA for the CDR3 is TGCAGTGCTAGACCCTCGGGACACCCTGATCAGCCCCAGCATTTT.

This clonotype was counted many times. The CDR3 here is CASRAGGRDNSPLHF. CDR3 nucleotides: TGTGCCAGCAGAGCAGGGGGACGCGATAATTCACCCCTCCACTTT. The chain employs TRBV28 and TRBJ1-6; 7 nucleotides line up with TRBD1. The CDR3 contains 15 residues. Trimming at V came to 6 bases and at J to 5 bases, leaving 7 bases not matched to a gene. CDR1 is MDHEN and CDR2 is SYDVKM in the germline V gene.

This clonotype showed up many times. This chain uses TRBV6-1 with TRBJ2-4; the D is unclear. Germline assignment: CDR1 MNHNS and CDR2 SASEGT. The CDR3 has 14 residues. The V end was cut by 6 bases, the J end by 5 bases, with 14 bases between. The CDR3 reads CASRSSWAENIQYF. In nucleotides, the CDR3 is TGTGCCAGCAGATCGAGTTGGGCCGAAAACATTCAGTACTTC.

This clonotype was recorded many times. V is TRBV19 and J is TRBJ2-7; D gene uncertain. The CDR3 sequence is 13 residues long. The germline CDR1 and CDR2 sequences are LNHDA and SQIVND (reference sequence). Trimming pared 3 bases from V and 9 bases from J, leaving 15 bases between. As DNA, the CDR3 is TGTGCCAGTAGTATGGTAGTTCAGGCCATGCAGTACTTC. Encoded protein: CASSMVVQAMQYF.

This clonotype was counted between two and nine times. The CDR3 loop reads CASDGGSSYEQYF. CDR3 in DNA: TGTGCCTCGGACGGCGGGAGCTCCTACGAGCAGTACTTC. V usage is TRBV28 and J usage is TRBJ2-7; 7 bases line up with TRBD2. Trimming took 11 bases from V and 0 from J; bases not matched to a gene: 7. Germline lookup yields CDR1 MDHEN and CDR2 SYDVKM. This CDR3 spans 13 amino acids.

A few counts support this clonotype. The chain couples TRBV12-3 or TRBV12-4 to TRBJ2-7, with TRBD1 matching over 9 bases. The CDR3 runs 14 residues. After removal of 4 bases from V and 7 bases from J, the junction contained 8 bases not matched to a gene. The CDR3 protein is CASSWDRAPGEQYF. In DNA, the CDR3 is TGTGCCAGCAGTTGGGACAGGGCCCCTGGGGAGCAGTACTTC.

This clonotype has at least ten counts. The chain recombines TRBV29-1 with TRBJ2-7; no reliable D call. Germline V lookup: CDR1 SQVTM, CDR2 ANQGSEA. Trimming took 4 bases from V and 2 from J, leaving 12 bases between them. The CDR3 runs to 13 residues. CDR3 sequence: CSVGIRTAYEQYF. The CDR3 DNA follows: TGCAGCGTTGGTATCAGGACCGCCTACGAGCAGTACTTC.

As concerns this clonotype: This could be a read error, since a much larger clone is one nucleotide away. This likely comes from a read error, as the CDR3 has no conserved phenylalanine or tryptophan at its end. The chain combines TRBV19 with TRBJ2-1; either TRBD1 or TRBD2 may supply D (5 bases each). This CDR3 comprises 14 residues. From germline, CDR1 is LNHDA and CDR2 SQIVND (reference sequence). Trimming left V 3 bases short and J 9 bases short, with 15 bases between. CDR3: CASSIRQGEGEQFS. The CDR3 DNA is TGTGCCAGTAGTATCAGGCAGGGAGAGGGTGAGCAGTTCTCC.

The rearrangement joins TRBV6-1 to TRBJ2-3; D may be TRBD2 (5 bases). Trimming cost V 1 base and J 6 bases, with 14 bases left between them. Germline V CDR1 and CDR2: MNHNS, SASEGT. CDR3 size: 15 residues. The chain's CDR3 is CASSEGSISGDTQYF. Here the CDR3 DNA reads TGTGCCAGCAGTGAAGGATCCATCAGCGGTGATACGCAGTATTTT.

To note about this clonotype: A far larger clone is one nucleotide away, so this likely arose from a read error. V gene TRBV10-3 combines with J gene TRBJ2-5, with TRBD2 matching over 11 bases. The J call may be wrong; the DNA end is better matched by TRBJ2-1. Germline CDR1 is ENHRY and CDR2 is SYGVKD. This CDR3 contains 15 residues. The CDR3 nucleotides are TGTGCCATCAACCAACTAGCGGGGGACGGAAATGAGCAGTTCTTC. Amino acids: CAINQLAGDGNEQFF.

Notes on this clonotype: A clone one base away is much larger, so this may be a read error. The V and J genes are TRBV27 and TRBJ2-3, with 13 bases aligning to TRBD2. After removal of 8 bases from V and 1 base from J, the junction contained 0 bases not matched to a gene. The CDR3 sequence is 14 residues long. The germline V gene encodes CDR1 MNHEY and CDR2 SMNVEV (reference sequence). CDR3 sequence reads: CASGTSGGTDTQYF. The CDR3 DNA reads TGTGCCAGCGGGACTAGCGGGGGCACAGATACGCAGTATTTT.

This CDR3 is CASSFGGALSNEQFF. CDR3 sequence (DNA): TGTGCCAGCAGTTTCGGGGGGGCCTTATCCAATGAGCAGTTCTTC. This chain links TRBV12-3 or TRBV12-4 with TRBJ2-1; the match to TRBD2 covers 8 bases. The CDR3 runs 15 residues. Trimming removed 3 bases from V and 6 bases from J; junction bases left unmatched: 7.

This clonotype was seen at least ten times. This chain connects TRBV19 to TRBJ2-2, with 7 positions matching TRBD2. Trimming took 5 bases from V and 4 from J; bases not matched to a gene: 10. The CDR3 extends over 16 amino acids. Germline V CDR1 and CDR2: LNHDA, SQIVND (reference sequence). The CDR3 loop reads CASSPQMGGGTGELFF. The DNA of the CDR3 is TGTGCCAGTAGTCCCCAAATGGGGGGGGGCACCGGGGAGCTGTTTTTT.

This clonotype showed up just a few times. This sequence joins TRBV20-1 and TRBJ2-7; 9 bases are shared with TRBD1. In germline, CDR1 is DFQATT, CDR2 SNEGSKA (reference sequence). The ends lost 0 bases at V and 7 bases at J; junction bases unmatched: 7. There are 14 residues in the CDR3. The CDR3 region is CSAREGTGWGEQYF. The CDR3 DNA reads TGCAGTGCTAGAGAAGGGACAGGGTGGGGAGAGCAGTACTTC.

This clonotype was detected only a few times. This chain joins TRBV6-1 and TRBJ2-2; D might be TRBD2 (6 bases). The germline V gene has CDR1 MNHNS and CDR2 SASEGT. CDR3 length: 18 amino acids. V was clipped by 5 bases and J by 2 bases, with 21 bases between them. CDR3 protein: CASSRHGAGMANTGELFF. The CDR3 DNA reads TGTGCCAGCAGTCGACATGGGGCGGGAATGGCCAACACCGGGGAGCTGTTTTTT.

This clonotype was seen at least ten times. The chain links TRBV5-1 to TRBJ2-7; D perhaps matches TRBD2 (5 bases). Germline CDR1 reads SGHRS; CDR2 reads YFSETQ. This CDR3 region has 15 residues. Between the trimmed V and J ends, which lost 0 bases and 0 bases, there was a span of 10 bases. CDR3 nucleotide sequence: TGCGCCAGCAGCTTGGATAGGGAGAGCTCCTACGAGCAGTACTTC. The encoded protein is CASSLDRESSYEQYF.

This clonotype has ten or more counts. The V gene is TRBV5-1, the J gene TRBJ2-1; the match to TRBD1 covers 11 bases. The ends lost 3 bases at V and 7 bases at J; junction bases unmatched: 6. The CDR3 is 15 residues long. CDR1 and CDR2 from the germline V gene are SGHRS and YFSETQ. CDR3 loop: CASSSGQGARNEQFF. The CDR3 nucleotides are TGCGCCAGCAGCTCCGGACAGGGGGCGCGGAATGAGCAGTTCTTC.

This clonotype was seen many times. The chain recombines TRBV18 with TRBJ1-4, with D tentatively TRBD1 (5 bases). The CDR3 is 18 amino acids. The germline V gene encodes CDR1 KGHSH and CDR2 LQKENI. Trimming left V 0 bases short and J 1 base short, with 15 bases between. The CDR3 DNA sequence: TGTGCCAGCTCACCACCTGTGGGGACTACAAAAACTAATGAAAAACTGTTTTTT. This encodes CASSPPVGTTKTNEKLFF.

This clonotype was counted only a few times. A much larger clone sits a single nucleotide away, making a read error possible. The rearrangement links TRBV11-3 to TRBJ2-5; D might be TRBD2 (6 bases). The germline V and J ends were trimmed by 4 bases and 7 bases, with 19 bases remaining between them. The CDR3 is made up of 15 amino acids. The germline V gene encodes CDR1 SGHNT and CDR2 YENEEA. The CDR3 nucleotides read TGTGCCAGCAGCTCTGACGAGGGTCCGGGGGTGACCCAGTACTTC. This sequence encodes CASSSDEGPGVTQYF.

This clonotype appeared many times. The rearrangement uses TRBV12-3 or TRBV12-4 and TRBJ2-2; 7 positions agree with TRBD1. The length of the CDR3 is 16 residues. J gave up 7 bases and V 6 bases, and 14 bases lay outside the gene matches. The DNA for the CDR3 is TGTGCCAGCAGCCCCGGGACAGACGTCGGTGGCGGGGAGCTGTTTTTT. Protein sequence: CASSPGTDVGGGELFF.

Many counts were recorded for this clonotype. The rearrangement joins TRBV28 to TRBJ2-3; 13 bases agree with TRBD2. The CDR3 has 23 amino acids. V gave up 6 bases and J gave up 1 base; unmatched junction bases: 25. Germline loops: CDR1 MDHEN, CDR2 SYDVKM. The CDR3 spells CASRARDRRDGLAGVTRTDTQYF. The CDR3 bases are TGTGCCAGCAGAGCCCGGGACAGGCGGGACGGACTAGCGGGAGTTACTCGCACAGATACGCAGTATTTT. Supplemented by reference TRBV28 and TRBJ2-3, the full variable domain reads DVKVTQSSRYLVKRTGEKVFLECVQDMDHENMFWYRQDPGLGLRLIYFSYDVKMKEKGDIPEGYSVSREKKERFSLILESASTNQTSMYLCASRARDRRDGLAGVTRTDTQYFGPGTRLTVL.

This clonotype was found many times. The rearrangement uses TRBV12-3 or TRBV12-4 and TRBJ1-4; D may be TRBD1 (6 bases). The CDR3 covers 14 residues. The germline V and J ends were trimmed by 3 bases and 7 bases, with 12 bases remaining between them. The CDR3 region is CASSFRRQAEKLFF. CDR3 sequence (DNA): TGTGCCAGCAGTTTTAGACGACAGGCTGAAAAACTGTTTTTT.

Only one count was recorded for this clonotype. A much bigger clone sits one base away, suggesting this may be a read error. The gene calls are TRBV7-9 and TRBJ1-5; 8 bases align to TRBD1. Germline V gene lookup returns CDR1 SEHNR and CDR2 FQNEAQ (reference sequence). The CDR3 consists of 15 residues. V trimming: 1 base; J trimming: 4 bases; junction bases outside the gene matches: 3. The CDR3 DNA is TGTGCCAGCAGCTTAGGGGACAGGAAAAATCAGCCCCAGCATTTT. It specifies CASSLGDRKNQPQHF.

A few counts support this clonotype. The rearrangement uses TRBV10-1 and TRBJ1-3; D gene unclear. This CDR3 spans 12 amino acids. The V and J ends lost 8 bases and 0 bases respectively, with 5 bases between them. Germline V gene data show CDR1 as WNHNN and CDR2 as SYGVQD (reference sequence). For the CDR3, the DNA is TGCGCCAGCGGGGACTCTGGAAACACCATATATTTT. Its translation is CASGDSGNTIYF.

This clonotype appeared many times. This rearrangement joins TRBV7-9 to TRBJ1-1; 7 bases are a match to TRBD1. V gave up 5 bases and J gave up 4 bases; unmatched junction bases: 10. The CDR3 has 15 residues. Germline lookup yields CDR1 SEHNR and CDR2 FQNEAQ (reference sequence). The CDR3 region has the DNA TGTGCCAGCAGCCCCAGGCAGGGGGTGAGCACTGAAGCTTTCTTT. It specifies CASSPRQGVSTEAFF.